Presented here are 26 T cell receptor beta chains from one specimen sequenced in a study of CD8 T cells in ankylosing spondylitis. Findings of the study overall: What seemed typical of ankylosing spondylitis blood was a TCR beta motif built from eight highly homologous variants.

From the 5' RACE reads, TCRdb called clonotypes with MiXCR, one entry per CDR3 protein. The profile shows roughly 490,000 distinct CDR3 sequences, roughly 5.3% of them singletons. What these receptors recognize is not known. What was sequenced was blood, either unsorted or a sorted T cell fraction (not recorded which). The origin of the receptors is a male donor with ankylosing spondylitis.

In its sample, this clonotype was seen a few times. The chain employs TRBV7-9 and TRBJ2-7; the D call may be TRBD1 or TRBD2 (5 bases each). From germline, CDR1 is SEHNR and CDR2 FQNEAQ (reference sequence). This CDR3 has 16 amino acids. V dropped 5 bases and J dropped 3 bases, with 20 bases sitting between them. The CDR3 sequence is CASSPLRGTAVYEQYF. The CDR3 nucleotides are TGTGCCAGCAGCCCCTTACGTGGGACCGCAGTCTACGAGCAGTACTTC. Filled out from reference TRBV7-9 and TRBJ2-7, the complete variable domain reads DTGVSQNPRHKITKRGQNVTFRCDPISEHNRLYWYRQTLGQGPEFLTYFQNEAQLEKSRLLSDRFSAERPKGSFSTLEIQRTEQGDSAMYLCASSPLRGTAVYEQYFGPGTRLTVT.

V gene TRBV11-2 combines with J gene TRBJ2-4; 7 bases are a match to TRBD2. This CDR3 comprises 16 residues. Germline loops: CDR1 SGHAT, CDR2 FQNNGV. The V gene end was trimmed by 1 base and the J gene end by 1 base; junction bases not matched to a gene: 4. The CDR3 region has the DNA TGTGCCAGCAGCTTAGGGGAGGGATCGGCCAAAAACATTCAGTACTTC. It is translated as CASSLGEGSAKNIQYF.

This clonotype was seen many times. The chain is built from TRBV24-1 and TRBJ2-1, with no clear D. V lost 2 bases and J 0 bases, leaving 10 bases between the germline ends. The CDR3 consists of 16 residues. Germline CDR1 is KGHDR and CDR2 is SFDVKD. The CDR3 loop reads CATSDSAVSSYNEQFF. The CDR3 DNA is TGTGCCACCAGTGATTCAGCAGTGAGCTCCTACAATGAGCAGTTCTTC.

This clonotype was picked up many times. The chain joins TRBV20-1 to TRBJ1-2, with a tentative D call TRBD1 (5 bases). Per germline, CDR1 DFQATT and CDR2 SNEGSKA (reference sequence). The CDR3 has 14 residues. V lost 6 bases and J lost 3, with 17 bases in between. The CDR3 spells CSATRSGGYYGYTF. CDR3 DNA sequence: TGCAGTGCCACCCGGTCGGGGGGATACTATGGCTACACCTTC.

Many counts were recorded for this clonotype. The rearrangement links TRBV5-1 to TRBJ2-3, with D unclear. Trimming removed 0 bases at V and 6 bases at J, with 5 bases between. CDR1 and CDR2 (germline): SGHRS, YFSETQ. The CDR3 runs 12 residues. CDR3 in amino acids: CASSLDRDTQYF. The DNA of the CDR3 is TGCGCCAGCAGCTTGGATCGCGATACGCAGTATTTT. The full variable domain, its missing parts supplied by reference TRBV5-1 and TRBJ2-3, is KAGVTQTPRYLIKTRGQQVTLSCSPISGHRSVSWYQQTPGQGLQFLFEYFSETQRNKGNFPGRFSGRQFSNSRSEMNVSTLELGDSALYLCASSLDRDTQYFGPGTRLTVL.

There are many counts of this clonotype. The chain carries TRBV10-3 and TRBJ1-2; D remains ambiguous. CDR3 length: 12 residues. Germline loops: CDR1 ENHRY, CDR2 SYGVKD. V gave up 0 bases and J gave up 8 bases, with 7 bases separating them. This CDR3 reads CAISESWQGYTF. The CDR3 DNA reads TGTGCCATCAGTGAGTCTTGGCAGGGCTACACCTTC.

The V and J genes are TRBV5-5 and TRBJ2-3; 14 bases are shared with TRBD2. The CDR3 spans 18 residues. V lost 3 bases, J lost 4 bases, and 10 bases stayed unmatched. CDR1 is SGHKS, CDR2 YYEKEE, per germline (reference sequence). The CDR3 nucleotides are TGTGCCAGCAGCTCTAGTCTCGGGACTAGCGGGAGTTCAGATACGCAGTATTTT. Its translation: CASSSSLGTSGSSDTQYF.

This clonotype was detected ten times or more. V gene TRBV25-1 combines with J gene TRBJ2-5; possibly TRBD2 for D (6 bases). Germline-derived CDR1 and CDR2 are MGHDK and SYGVNS. With 7 bases removed from V and 8 bases from J, the gap between germline ends came to 17 bases. The CDR3 runs 13 residues. The CDR3 DNA reads TGTGCCAGCATACTCTCCTCCGGGACTACCCAGTACTTC. Encoded protein: CASILSSGTTQYF.

This clonotype was detected ten times or more. The J gene is TRBJ1-2, the V gene TRBV2, with a possible D match to TRBD1 (5 bases). Germline assignment: CDR1 SNHLY and CDR2 FYNNEI. This CDR3 contains 13 residues. The V end was cut by 6 bases, the J end by 4 bases, with 12 bases between. For the CDR3, the DNA is TGTGCCAGCAGGGCCAAGGGACTCTATGGCTACACCTTC. Protein product: CASRAKGLYGYTF.

The chain has TRBV6-2 or TRBV6-3 and TRBJ2-3; D perhaps matches TRBD1 (5 bases). The V end lost 2 bases, the J end lost 4 bases, and 7 bases lay between the germline ends. The CDR3 is made up of 13 amino acids. Germline-derived CDR1 and CDR2 are MNHEY and SVGEGT. The CDR3, as DNA: TGTGCCAGCAGTTACCTAGGGGCAGATACGCAGTATTTT. This sequence encodes CASSYLGADTQYF.

This chain joins TRBV28 and TRBJ2-7; D is perhaps TRBD1 (6 bases). Germline V gene lookup returns CDR1 MDHEN and CDR2 SYDVKM. CDR3 length: 16 residues. Trimming pared 0 bases from V and 0 bases from J, leaving 12 bases between. The CDR3 here is CASSLWSNRASYEQYF. The CDR3 DNA is TGTGCCAGCAGTTTATGGAGTAACAGGGCCTCCTACGAGCAGTACTTC.

This clonotype has ten or more counts. The chain carries TRBV6-5 and TRBJ2-7; TRBD1 or TRBD2 may be the D gene (5 bases each). Germline-derived CDR1 and CDR2 are MNHEY and SVGAGI. The V end was cut by 3 bases, the J end by 2 bases, with 14 bases between. The CDR3 sequence is 15 residues long. CDR3 DNA sequence: TGTGCCAGCAGTTATAACCCCGGGGCCCCCTACGAGCAGTACTTC. Translated, it gives CASSYNPGAPYEQYF.

The sample holds a few counts of this clonotype. V and J are TRBV18 and TRBJ2-2; D is possibly TRBD1 (5 bases). V lost 5 bases to trimming and J lost 1 base, with 11 bases between them. This CDR3 spans 15 amino acids. Per germline, CDR1 KGHSH and CDR2 LQKENI. The CDR3 DNA reads TGTGCCAGCTCATTTGCGGACAAGAACACCGGGGAGCTGTTTTTT. Translating it yields CASSFADKNTGELFF.

This clonotype was counted ten times or more. This chain joins TRBV6-6 and TRBJ1-1; 7 nucleotides line up with TRBD1. This CDR3 contains 13 residues. The V gene's germline CDR1 is MNHNY and CDR2 SVGAGI (reference sequence). V was clipped by 2 bases and J by 8 bases; unmatched bases: 5. CDR3 protein: CASSYGGTAEAFF. In DNA form, the CDR3 reads TGTGCCAGCAGTTACGGTGGGACAGCGGAAGCTTTCTTT.

The chain is built from TRBV20-1 and TRBJ2-1; a possible D gene is TRBD1 (7 bases). Trimming took 6 bases from V and 3 from J, leaving 12 bases between them. Germline V lookup: CDR1 DFQATT, CDR2 SNEGSKA (reference sequence). The CDR3 is made up of 13 amino acids. The chain's CDR3 is CSASRGDYNEQFF. The CDR3 DNA sequence: TGCAGTGCGAGCAGGGGGGACTACAATGAGCAGTTCTTC.

To note about this clonotype: One base away lies a much larger clone, so this may be a sequencing read error. The chain uses TRBV4-1 and TRBJ1-2, with D possibly being TRBD1 (5 bases). Germline lookup yields CDR1 MGHRA and CDR2 YSYEKL. The CDR3 has 15 amino acids. V was clipped by 1 base and J by 5 bases, with 14 bases between them. DNA for the CDR3: TGCGCCAGCAGCCAAGTAGGGGCCCGGTGGTATGGCTACACCTTC. It encodes CASSQVGARWYGYTF.

This clonotype was observed a handful of times. This rearrangement joins TRBV6-2 or TRBV6-3 to TRBJ2-7; 8 bases agree with TRBD2. The CDR3 extends over 12 amino acids. Trimming removed 5 bases from V and 13 bases from J; junction bases left unmatched: 10. The germline gives CDR1 MNHEY, CDR2 SVGEGT. The CDR3 DNA follows: TGTGCCAGCAGTACTTCCGGGACTAGGAGATACTTC. It is translated as CASSTSGTRRYF.

At least ten counts were recorded for this clonotype. Here the CDR3 DNA reads TGTGCCAGCAGTTTCGGGGCCCCGGATGGCTACACCTTC. Protein sequence: CASSFGAPDGYTF. V is TRBV12-3 or TRBV12-4 and J is TRBJ1-2, with a tentative D call TRBD1 (5 bases). This CDR3 region has 13 residues. The V gene lost 3 bases and the J gene lost 6 bases, with 11 bases spanning the gap.

This clonotype was seen many times. The V gene is TRBV4-3, the J gene TRBJ2-3, with 11 bases that match TRBD2. Germline trimming cut 4 bases from V and 5 bases from J; bases unmatched to any gene: 11. Per the germline V gene, CDR1 is LGHNA and CDR2 is YSLEER. This CDR3 is built from 17 residues. CDR3 DNA: TGCGCCAGCAGCCCAGATAATAGCGGGAGGGCTGTAGATACGCAGTATTTT. Protein product: CASSPDNSGRAVDTQYF.

The count of this clonotype is one. Sequence at one end of the junction differs from germline and may be a read error. The chain combines TRBV2 with TRBJ1-2; D is perhaps TRBD1 (6 bases). There are 19 residues in the CDR3. Germline CDR1 is SNHLY and CDR2 is FYNNEI. In DNA form, the CDR3 reads TGTGCCCGCAGTTTTGAGGCTCGGGGTGAAGGGGGTTGGTACTATGGCTACACCTTC. This gives the protein CARSFEARGEGGWYYGYTF.

In its sample, this clonotype was seen many times. The chain employs TRBV7-2 and TRBJ2-2; D perhaps matches TRBD1 (6 bases). The ends were cut back, 3 bases at V and 10 bases at J, with 12 bases in the middle. This CDR3 is 13 amino acids long. Germline values: CDR1 SGHTA, CDR2 FQGNSA. CDR3 bases: TGTGCCAGCAGCTTTCAGGGGTCGAAGGAGCTGTTTTTT. Translation: CASSFQGSKELFF.

This clonotype came up a few times. CDR3 nucleotide sequence: TGTGCCAGCGCTGACACCGGGGAGCTGTTTTTT. Its protein is CASADTGELFF. The chain employs TRBV6-2 or TRBV6-3 and TRBJ2-2; D is ambiguous. CDR1 is MNHEY, CDR2 SVGEGT, per germline. The CDR3 contains 11 residues. Trimming removed 8 bases from V and 3 bases from J, with 4 bases in between.

In this sample, this clonotype turned up many times. V and J are TRBV29-1 and TRBJ1-1; 7 bases are shared with TRBD1. V dropped 4 bases and J dropped 3; count of bases not matched to a gene: 5. Germline V lookup: CDR1 SQVTM, CDR2 ANQGSEA. This CDR3 region has 13 residues. The CDR3 DNA sequence: TGCAGCGTTGGTACAGGGGCCCACACTGAAGCTTTCTTT. The encoded protein is CSVGTGAHTEAFF.

This clonotype was recorded many times. V and J are TRBV7-9 and TRBJ2-5, with D possibly being TRBD2 (5 bases). The V gene lost 1 base and the J gene lost 5 bases, with 11 bases spanning the gap. The V gene's germline CDR1 is SEHNR and CDR2 FQNEAQ (reference sequence). CDR3 size: 14 residues. The CDR3 sequence: CASSLVGIPETQYF. The DNA of the CDR3 is TGTGCCAGCAGCTTAGTCGGGATCCCGGAGACCCAGTACTTC.

This clonotype was seen repeatedly, ten times or more. The rearrangement joins TRBV28 to TRBJ2-7, with 10 bases fitting TRBD1. CDR1 and CDR2 (germline): MDHEN, SYDVKM. The CDR3 spans 14 residues. J gave up 6 bases and V 3 bases, and 5 bases lay outside the gene matches. In DNA form, the CDR3 reads TGTGCCAGCAGTTTTATGGGACAGGGGCTCGAGCAGTACTTC. It codes for CASSFMGQGLEQYF.

This clonotype came up many times. The chain employs TRBV5-1 and TRBJ1-1, with D perhaps matching TRBD1 (6 bases). The CDR3 loop spans 15 amino acids. Trimming stripped 4 bases from V and 1 base from J, with 14 bases between. Germline V gene lookup returns CDR1 SGHRS and CDR2 YFSETQ. The CDR3 nucleotides are TGCGCCAGCAGCGCCTCCGGGACACGGAACACTGAAGCTTTCTTT. It encodes CASSASGTRNTEAFF.